A selection of T cell receptor beta chains follows, all from one sample in a study of cytomegalovirus exposure and HLA in healthy donors. Clones were read by immunoSEQ multiplex PCR, and TCRdb kept only the in-frame ones, dropping some. In the table there are some 100,000 clones, roughly four fifths of which are singletons. Sequenced input: PBMCs. All receptors come from a male donor in good health and CMV-seropositive. CDR3s include the opening cysteine and the closing phenylalanine or tryptophan. The D gene is left open where the match is weak. Size tells how often a clone was seen (once, few, many) or the class of an expanded clone, and some rows leave it out.

>-|TRBJ2-5|TRBV7-9|-
TGTGCCAGCAGCTTAGCCACAGGGAGCGAGACCCAGTACTTC
CASSLATGSETQYF
>-|TRBJ2-3|TRBV7-2|-
TGTGCCAGCAGCTTAGGGGGGCAGGGCACTGATACGCAGTATTTT
CASSLGGQGTDTQYF
>few|TRBJ2-7|TRBV6-1|-
TGTGCCAGCAGTTCGAAACCAGGGGTCTACGAGCAGTACTTC
CASSSKPGVYEQYF
>-|TRBJ1-2|TRBV7-9|TRBD1
TGTGCCAGCAGCCCCCTTAGACAGGGGGCTGTTGGCTACACCTTC
CASSPLRQGAVGYTF
>few|TRBJ2-3|TRBV5-1|TRBD2
TGCGCCAGCAGCTTGGATACCGGGGGGTTCACAGATACGCAGTATTTT
CASSLDTGGFTDTQYF
>-|TRBJ1-2|TRBV30|TRBD1
TGTGCCTGGAGTGCTGGACAGGGTGCGAATGGCTACACCTTC
CAWSAGQGANGYTF
>once|TRBJ1-2|TRBV7-9|-
TGTGCCAGCAGCTTAGGTACTCTCTATGGCTACACCTTC
CASSLGTLYGYTF
>-|TRBJ2-2|TRBV4-3|TRBD1
TGCGCCAGCAGCCCAGGATACAGGGGAACCGGGGAGCTGTTTTTT
CASSPGYRGTGELFF
>-|TRBJ2-7|TRBV19|TRBD1
TGTGCCAGTAGTATAGGGGGGACAGGATCCTACGAGCAGTACTTC
CASSIGGTGSYEQYF
>-|TRBJ2-1|TRBV7-2|TRBD2
TGTGCCAGCGCCCTAGGTAGCGGGGGATACTCCTACAATGAGCAGTTCTTC
CASALGSGGYSYNEQFF
>-|TRBJ2-7|TRBV28|-
TGTGCCAGCAGCCGAGCGGCCTACGAGCAGTACTTC
CASSRAAYEQYF
>-|TRBJ2-3|TRBV4-2|TRBD2
TGTGCCAGCAGTTACAGACGACTAGCGGAGAGGGCTGATACGCAGTATTTT
CASSYRRLAERADTQYF
>-|TRBJ2-3|TRBV18|TRBD2
TGTGCCAGCTCACCACCCCCTAGCGGGGGGCCCACAGATACGCAGTATTTT
CASSPPPSGGPTDTQYF
>-|TRBJ1-5|TRBV6-1|TRBD1
TGTGCCAGCAGTGAAACCTGGGACAGGAGGTGGCCCCAGCATTTT
CASSETWDRRWPQHF
>once|TRBJ2-5|TRBV14|TRBD1
TGTGCCAGCAGCAAAAGACCGATGACAGGGCACGAGACCCAGTACTTC
CASSKRPMTGHETQYF
>-|TRBJ1-5|TRBV28|-
TGTGCCAGCAGACCCGGAACCACAGGTAATCAGGCCCAGCATTTT
CASRPGTTGNQAQHF
>few|TRBJ1-1|TRBV5-1|TRBD1
TGCGCCAGCAGCTTGTCAGGGGGGAGAGAAGCTTTCTTT
CASSLSGGREAFF
>-|TRBJ2-3|TRBV10-3|TRBD2
TGTGCCATCAGCGGAGCGGGGGGTCGCACAGATACGCAGTATTTT
CAISGAGGRTDTQYF
>-|TRBJ1-2|TRBV5-6|-
TGTGCCAGCAGCCGGTCGGGTATCCTCTCGGGCTATGGCTACACCTTC
CASSRSGILSGYGYTF
>-|TRBJ1-2|TRBV20-1|-
TGCAGTGCCGAACCCGAGGATGGCTACACCTTC
CSAEPEDGYTF
>-|TRBJ1-6|TRBV4-1|-
TGCGCCAGCAGCCAGCGGACGGGGAGCTCCTATAATTCACCCCTCCACTTT
CASSQRTGSSYNSPLHF
>-|TRBJ2-7|TRBV6-5|-
TGTGCCAGCAGTTACTCCCGGACTGAGCAGTACTTC
CASSYSRTEQYF
>-|TRBJ1-6|TRBV11-2|-
TGTGCCAGCAGCCGCTCCCGGGGTTCCATTTCACCCCTCCACTTT
CASSRSRGSISPLHF
>few|TRBJ2-5|TRBV27|TRBD2
TGTGCCAGCAGTTTGACGGGAGCGGGGGGGCAGAAGACCCAGTACTTC
CASSLTGAGGQKTQYF